This TCR beta chain was profiled in a study of monozygotic twins with inflammatory bowel disease. This CDR3 has 16 residues. The germline V gene has CDR1 SNHLY and CDR2 FYNNEI. Two rounds of nested PCR, of roughly 15 and 9 cycles, were run on TCRalpha and TCRbeta cDNA. TCRdb reanalyzed the 5' RACE reads and collapses them to one entry per CDR3 protein, without DNA. This repertoire includes around 380,000 distinct CDR3 sequences. The rearrangement joins TRBV2 to TRBJ2-7; the D call from TCRdb, TRBD2, cannot be confirmed without DNA. Sequenced input: blood. The origin of this receptor is a human donor with ulcerative colitis or Crohn's disease, or a healthy co-twin of an affected twin (not recorded which). CDR3 region: CASDVAGGHPIGEQYF.